This T cell receptor (beta chain) comes out of a study of OX40 agonist ivuxolimab in advanced cancers. Patients were ineligible given autoimmune disease history or systemic immunosuppression. Sequencing was performed with immunoSEQ multiplex PCR; in TCRdb, only in-frame clones are kept and a portion is missing. The sample lists more than 85,000 clones; 90% were seen once. Germline CDR1 SGHTS, CDR2 YDEGEE. The length of the CDR3 is 14 residues. V was shortened by 4 bases and J by 4 bases, with 13 bases between the two germline ends. This clonotype originated in an adult with an advanced solid tumor such as melanoma, head and neck, liver or kidney cancer. The sequencing used CD4+ or CD8+ T cells sorted from blood, collected in a trial of the OX40 agonist ivuxolimab. This rearrangement joins TRBV5-8 to TRBJ2-3; TRBD2 might be the D (6 bases). The CDR3 bases are TGTGCCAGCAGCCCCAGGGAGGTTTCAGATACGCAGTATTTT. Translating it yields CASSPREVSDTQYF.